These 3 T cell receptor beta chains originate from one sample sequenced in a study of blood T cell repertoires in COVID-19. The table came from immunoSEQ multiplex PCR; TCRdb's copy has only in-frame clones and leaves some out. The profile shows approximately 200,000 clones, around 90% of them singletons. The sequenced sample consisted of PBMCs or T cells enriched from blood (not recorded which). All receptors derive from a young man in a cohort exposed to, infected with or recovered from COVID-19 (not recorded which).

The CDR3 region has the DNA TGTGCCAGCACGACAGCCCTTAGGCTAGCGGGCGGGGAGCAGTACTTC. Protein sequence: CASTTALRLAGGEQYF. The J gene is TRBJ2-7, the V gene TRBV11-2; 8 bases match TRBD2. Germline trimming cut 7 bases from V and 7 bases from J; bases unmatched to any gene: 18. CDR3 length: 16 residues. CDR1 SGHAT and CDR2 FQNNGV come from the germline V gene.

The V call is TRBV27, the J call TRBJ2-7; TRBD2 is a possible D gene (6 bases). Trimming stripped 2 bases from V and 1 base from J, with 9 bases between. Germline V gives CDR1 MNHEY, CDR2 SMNVEV (reference sequence). The CDR3 sequence is 14 residues long. The CDR3 sequence is CASSLTGVSYEQYF. CDR3 sequence (DNA): TGTGCCAGCAGTTTAACGGGAGTGTCCTACGAGCAGTACTTC.

The genes are TRBV2 and TRBJ2-7, with D hard to call. CDR1 SNHLY and CDR2 FYNNEI come from the germline V gene. The CDR3 length is 12 residues. Trimming shortened V by 6 bases and J by 3 bases, and 9 bases separated the two germline ends. This CDR3 is CASSHKHYEQYF. CDR3 bases: TGTGCCAGCAGCCACAAACACTACGAGCAGTACTTC.